The rows below give T cell receptor beta chains drawn from one sample of a study of response to subunit inactivated influenza vaccine. Using its own MiXCR run on the RT-PCR reads, TCRdb lists one record per CDR3 protein. The table has some 500,000 distinct CDR3 sequences, roughly 27% seen once; the top ten hold under 2.5%. The sequencing used CD4+ T cells sorted from PBMCs, collected around 5 days after vaccination. Receptor source: a man aged 50-60 years who received an inactivated influenza vaccine. Each CDR3 is given with its conserved first and last residue. The D gene is left open where the match is weak. Not every row has a clone size; where given, it reads once, few, many or a size class.

>TRBV7-2|TRBJ2-7|-|few
CASSPQPQNEQYF
TGTGCCAGCAGCCCCCAGCCGCAAAACGAGCAGTACTTC
>TRBV12-3/TRBV12-4|TRBJ1-5|-|-
CASSFASQSSGGQPQHF
TGTGCCAGCAGTTTTGCCTCCCAATCATCCGGCGGTCAGCCCCAGCATTTT
>TRBV10-1|TRBJ2-5|-|few
CASSGGGAQETQYF
TGCGCCAGCAGCGGCGGTGGGGCCCAAGAGACCCAGTACTTC
>TRBV4-2|TRBJ2-5|-|-
CASSQEARETQYF
TGTGCCAGCAGCCAAGAAGCGAGAGAGACCCAGTACTTC
>TRBV20-1|TRBJ2-2|-|few
CSARGPNVGDTGELFF
TGCAGTGCTAGAGGCCCCAACGTGGGCGACACCGGGGAGCTGTTTTTT
>TRBV12-3/TRBV12-4|TRBJ1-1|TRBD1|few
CASRGQAHMNTEAFF
TGTGCCAGCAGGGGACAGGCCCATATGAACACTGAAGCTTTCTTT
>TRBV20-1|TRBJ1-1|TRBD1|few
CSALRTGRGAEAFF
TGCAGTGCCTTAAGGACAGGGCGAGGCGCTGAAGCTTTCTTT
>TRBV7-3|TRBJ2-7|-|-
CASSLTGRGEQYF
TGTGCCAGCAGCTTAACCGGGAGAGGGGAGCAGTACTTC
>TRBV5-1|TRBJ2-1|-|-
CASSPRDDRNEQFF
TGCGCCAGCAGCCCCAGGGACGACCGGAATGAGCAGTTCTTC
>TRBV11-2|TRBJ1-2|-|-
CASSGSNYGYTF
TGTGCCAGCAGCGGGTCAAACTATGGCTACACCTTC
>TRBV29-1|TRBJ1-2|TRBD1|-
CSVQDRGGENGYTF
TGCAGCGTCCAGGACAGGGGTGGGGAAAATGGCTACACCTTC
>TRBV7-8|TRBJ2-7|-|many
CASSLVVTDYEQYF
TGTGCCAGCAGCTTAGTAGTGACAGACTACGAGCAGTACTTC
>TRBV10-3|TRBJ2-7|TRBD1|-
CAIGGQGVYEQYF
TGTGCCATCGGGGGACAGGGGGTATACGAGCAGTACTTC
>TRBV2|TRBJ2-3|-|-
CASKGEGRGSAYTQYF
TGTGCCAGCAAGGGGGAAGGGAGGGGCTCGGCCTATACGCAGTATTTT
>TRBV10-3|TRBJ1-2|-|few
CAISAEDGYTF
TGTGCCATCAGTGCTGAGGATGGCTACACCTTC
>TRBV11-2|TRBJ2-5|-|-
CASSLDRGWGTQYF
TGTGCCAGCAGCTTAGATCGGGGGTGGGGGACCCAGTACTTC
>TRBV4-3|TRBJ2-7|-|-
CASSQYLTGPYEQYF
TGCGCCAGCAGCCAATACTTGACGGGACCCTACGAGCAGTACTTC
>TRBV7-2|TRBJ2-2|TRBD2|-
CASSLGTSLIRAGELFF
TGTGCCAGCAGCTTAGGGACTAGCCTAATCAGGGCCGGGGAGCTGTTTTTT
>TRBV29-1|TRBJ2-1|-|-
CSATASSYNEQFF
TGCAGCGCCACAGCGAGCTCCTACAATGAGCAGTTCTTC
>TRBV7-2|TRBJ2-3|TRBD1|few
CASSLSPGQGTDTQYF
TGTGCCAGCAGCTTAAGTCCGGGACAGGGCACAGATACGCAGTATTTT
>TRBV12-3/TRBV12-4|TRBJ2-3|-|few
CASSTADTAQYF
TGTGCCAGCAGTACAGCAGATACTGCGCAGTATTTT
>TRBV5-1|TRBJ2-3|TRBD2|many
CASSLAGLAGVADTQYF
TGCGCCAGCAGCTTGGCCGGGCTAGCGGGAGTGGCAGATACGCAGTATTTT
>TRBV20-1|TRBJ1-3|-|many
CSVARGSIGNTIYF
TGCAGTGTCGCACGGGGCTCTATTGGAAACACCATATATTTT
>TRBV5-6|TRBJ2-3|-|few
CASSPEARGDTQYF
TGTGCCAGCAGTCCGGAGGCTAGGGGAGATACGCAGTATTTT
>TRBV6-2/TRBV6-3|TRBJ2-2|-|once
CASSSTASNTGELFF
TGTGCCAGCAGTTCCACAGCTTCGAACACCGGGGAGCTGTTTTTT
>TRBV7-3|TRBJ2-2|-|-
CASCPSLNTGELFF
TGTGCCAGCTGCCCGAGCCTCAACACCGGGGAGCTGTTTTTT
>TRBV20-1|TRBJ2-1|-|-
CSGEPSLSYNEQFF
TGCAGTGGGGAGCCTTCGCTCTCCTACAATGAGCAGTTCTTC
>TRBV2|TRBJ2-3|-|-
CASSFGPGLRTDTQYF
TGTGCCAGCAGTTTCGGTCCGGGACTCCGCACAGATACGCAGTATTTT
>TRBV9|TRBJ2-7|-|-
CASSVGQVSSYEQYF
TGTGCCAGCAGCGTAGGGCAAGTGAGCTCCTACGAGCAGTACTTC
>TRBV20-1|TRBJ2-1|TRBD2|-
CSASREGRNNEQFF
TGCAGTGCTAGTCGGGAGGGCCGAAACAATGAGCAGTTCTTC
>TRBV20-1|TRBJ2-3|-|-
CSARDPSRVPADTQYF
TGCAGTGCTAGGGACCCCTCCAGGGTCCCGGCAGATACGCAGTATTTT
>TRBV15|TRBJ2-7|TRBD1|many
CATSRYRDRGYEQYF
TGTGCCACCAGCAGGTACCGGGACAGGGGCTACGAGCAGTACTTC
>TRBV20-1|TRBJ1-2|-|-
CSASSGSRLGYTF
TGCAGTGCTAGCTCTGGGAGTCGCCTTGGCTACACCTTC
>TRBV4-1|TRBJ2-3|TRBD2|-
CASSLTRDYTDTQYF
TGCGCCAGCAGTCTCACTAGGGACTACACAGATACGCAGTATTTT
>TRBV12-3/TRBV12-4|TRBJ2-7|TRBD1|-
CASSRDRWFGEQYF
TGTGCCAGCAGCCGGGACAGGTGGTTCGGGGAGCAGTACTTC
>TRBV5-4|TRBJ2-7|TRBD2|few
CASSRRLAGVGEQYF
TGTGCCAGCAGCAGACGACTAGCGGGAGTTGGGGAGCAGTACTTC
>TRBV6-5|TRBJ1-1|TRBD1|-
CASSNRGRGRDTEAFF
TGTGCCAGCAGTAACAGGGGGCGCGGGAGGGACACTGAAGCTTTCTTT
>TRBV24-1|TRBJ2-2|TRBD1|-
CATRGRTGNTGELFF
TGTGCCACCAGAGGAAGGACAGGGAACACCGGGGAGCTGTTTTTT
>TRBV9|TRBJ2-7|-|few
CASSVALGSYYEQYF
TGTGCCAGCAGCGTAGCCCTGGGCAGCTACTACGAGCAGTACTTC
>TRBV6-1|TRBJ2-2|-|few
CASSAYSSAVTNTGELFF
TGTGCCAGCAGTGCTTACAGCTCTGCCGTCACGAACACCGGGGAGCTGTTTTTT
>TRBV5-1|TRBJ1-1|-|-
CASSQGPGMNTEAFF
TGCGCCAGCAGCCAAGGGCCGGGAATGAACACTGAAGCTTTCTTT
>TRBV10-2|TRBJ2-3|-|-
CASSPLSGPTDTQYF
TGCGCCAGCAGTCCGTTGAGCGGGCCTACAGATACGCAGTATTTT
>TRBV20-1|TRBJ2-1|-|-
CSARAARDLYNEQFF
TGCAGTGCTAGAGCTGCGCGGGACCTCTACAATGAGCAGTTCTTC
>TRBV7-2|TRBJ1-5|TRBD1|-
CASSADRVNQPQHF
TGTGCCAGCAGCGCCGACAGGGTCAATCAGCCCCAGCATTTT
>TRBV7-6|TRBJ2-2|TRBD2|-
CASSVTSGTGELFF
TGTGCCAGCAGCGTTACTAGCGGGACCGGGGAGCTGTTTTTT
>TRBV9|TRBJ2-3|TRBD2|once
CASSVAFTSGGTSTDTQYF
TGTGCCAGCAGCGTAGCTTTCACTAGCGGGGGGACCAGCACAGATACGCAGTATTTT
>TRBV5-1|TRBJ2-5|-|once
CASSLAPGFQETQYF
TGCGCCAGCAGCTTAGCTCCAGGGTTCCAAGAGACCCAGTACTTC
>TRBV7-2|TRBJ1-1|-|few
CASSPSHARNTEAFF
TGTGCCAGCAGCCCATCACACGCGAGGAACACTGAAGCTTTCTTT
>TRBV20-1|TRBJ2-2|-|few
CSASSGRLPTGELFF
TGCAGTGCTAGTTCGGGGCGGCTACCAACCGGGGAGCTGTTTTTT
>TRBV20-1|TRBJ2-2|-|many
CSARDKKQSNTGELFF
TGCAGTGCTAGAGATAAGAAGCAGAGTAACACCGGGGAGCTGTTTTTT
>TRBV12-3/TRBV12-4|TRBJ1-4|TRBD1|-
CASSSGGAINEKLFF
TGTGCCAGCAGCTCAGGGGGGGCGATTAATGAAAAACTGTTTTTT
>TRBV7-8|TRBJ1-3|TRBD1|few
CASSLRSDRLINSGNTIYF
TGTGCCAGCAGCTTAAGATCGGACAGGCTTATTAACTCTGGAAACACCATATATTTT